This T cell receptor (beta chain) stems from a study of cytomegalovirus exposure and HLA in healthy donors. Study-level background: The roughly 700 first-cohort repertoires shared a platform with the approximately 120 validation repertoires, as reported in a later analysis. Overall study results and limits: A list of 150 or so TCR beta chains associated with cytomegalovirus was given. Per published reports, the classifier diagnosed cytomegalovirus status with high specificity and sensitivity.

The CDR3 has 15 amino acids. CDR1 and CDR2 (germline): MGHDK, SYGVNS. The V gene lost 6 bases and the J gene lost 8 bases, with 22 bases spanning the gap. Some clones are missing from TCRdb's copy, which holds only in-frame ones; the method was immunoSEQ multiplex PCR. Of around 350,000 clones in the sample, approximately 90% were seen once. As concerns this clone: As yet, its antigen is unknown.

This receptor was identified in a woman between 18 and 30 years old in good health and CMV-seronegative. The genes are TRBV25-1 and TRBJ1-2; D not resolved. Sequenced material: PBMCs. The CDR3 DNA sequence: TGTGCCAGCAGCGACCCGGGAAAGGTCTATGAGGGCTACACCTTC. Translation gives CASSDPGKVYEGYTF.